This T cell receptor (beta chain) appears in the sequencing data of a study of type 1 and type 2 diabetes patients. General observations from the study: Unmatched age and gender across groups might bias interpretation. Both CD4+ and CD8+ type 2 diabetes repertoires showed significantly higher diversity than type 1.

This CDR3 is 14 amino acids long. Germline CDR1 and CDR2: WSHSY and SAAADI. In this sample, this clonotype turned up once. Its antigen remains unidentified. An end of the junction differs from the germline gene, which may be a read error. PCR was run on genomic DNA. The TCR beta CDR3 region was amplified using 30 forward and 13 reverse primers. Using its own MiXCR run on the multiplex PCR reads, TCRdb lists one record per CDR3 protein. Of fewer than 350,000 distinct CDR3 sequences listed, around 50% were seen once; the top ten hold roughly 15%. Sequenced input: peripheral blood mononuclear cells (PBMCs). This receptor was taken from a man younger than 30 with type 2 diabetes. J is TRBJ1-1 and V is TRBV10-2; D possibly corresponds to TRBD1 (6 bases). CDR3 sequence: CASSQPGAKTEAFF. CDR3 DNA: TGTGCCAGCAGCCAGCCAGGGGCTAAGACTGAAGCTTTCTTT.